Included here is one T cell receptor (beta chain) sequence, with context. Its target is unknown. Per the germline V gene, CDR1 is SGHRS and CDR2 is YFSETQ. Trimming removed 1 base at V and 7 bases at J, with 15 bases between. The CDR3 spans 16 residues. The data were taken from a study of OX40 agonist ivuxolimab in advanced cancers. General study findings and limits: Expanded clones were, on average, more numerous in CD8+ T cells than in CD4+.

Produced via immunoSEQ multiplex PCR; TCRdb's table is partial and in-frame only. The data hold 150,000 to 190,000 clones, with roughly 94% observed a single time. Sequenced here: CD4+ or CD8+ T cells sorted from blood, sampled in a trial of the OX40 agonist ivuxolimab. The origin of this receptor is an adult with an advanced solid tumor such as melanoma, head and neck, liver or kidney cancer. The rearrangement joins TRBV5-1 to TRBJ1-6; D not certain. CDR3 sequence: CASSLLGQAENSPLHF. The CDR3, as DNA: TGCGCCAGCAGCTTGTTAGGGCAGGCCGAAAATTCACCCCTCCACTTT.